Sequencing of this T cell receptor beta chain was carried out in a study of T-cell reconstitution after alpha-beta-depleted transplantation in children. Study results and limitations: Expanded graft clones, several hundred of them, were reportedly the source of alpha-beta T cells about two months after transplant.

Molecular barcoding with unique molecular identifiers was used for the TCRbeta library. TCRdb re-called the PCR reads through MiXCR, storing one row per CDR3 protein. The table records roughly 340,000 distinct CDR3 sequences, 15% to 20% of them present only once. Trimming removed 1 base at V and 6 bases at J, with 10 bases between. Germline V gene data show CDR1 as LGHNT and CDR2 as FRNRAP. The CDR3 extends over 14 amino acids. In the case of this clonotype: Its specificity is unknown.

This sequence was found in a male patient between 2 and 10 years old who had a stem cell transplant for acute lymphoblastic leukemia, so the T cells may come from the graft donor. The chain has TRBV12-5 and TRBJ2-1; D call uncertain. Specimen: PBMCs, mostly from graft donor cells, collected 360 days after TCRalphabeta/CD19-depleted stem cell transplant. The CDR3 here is CASGLGSSFNEQFF. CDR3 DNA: TGTGCTAGTGGTTTGGGAAGCTCTTTCAATGAGCAGTTCTTC.